This T cell receptor beta chain was obtained from a study of CD8+ T cells in alopecia areata. In the study overall: After 6 to 18 months of tofacitinib, follow-up continued 6 months off drug.

RNA was extracted and reverse transcribed into cDNA as the sequencing template. This table comes from immunoSEQ multiplex PCR, and its TCRdb copy is limited to in-frame clones, with some not included. The profile covers 160,000 or so clones, with 45% to 55% appearing a single time and 15% to 20% taken by the ten largest. In the case of this clone: What it binds is not known.

PBMCs were stained for CD3, CD4 and CD8, and CD4+ and CD8+ T cells were sorted. Study observations and caveats: Normal scalp had lower clonality than lesional scalp, with alopecia totalis/universalis lesions showing this most strongly. Normal skin's resident alphabeta T cells are also sequenced in scalp samples.

The sequence was obtained from a human donor with alopecia areata. Material: CD8+ T cells sorted from blood, obtained at week 0.

The CDR3 DNA follows: TGTGCCACCAGCAGGGCAGGGGCGCACACCGGGGAGCTGTTTTTT. Translation: CATSRAGAHTGELFF. The J gene is TRBJ2-2, the V gene TRBV15, with D maybe TRBD1 (6 bases). The V gene lost 3 bases and the J gene lost 3 bases, with 11 bases spanning the gap. This CDR3 contains 15 residues. Germline values: CDR1 LNHNV, CDR2 YYDKDF (reference sequence).